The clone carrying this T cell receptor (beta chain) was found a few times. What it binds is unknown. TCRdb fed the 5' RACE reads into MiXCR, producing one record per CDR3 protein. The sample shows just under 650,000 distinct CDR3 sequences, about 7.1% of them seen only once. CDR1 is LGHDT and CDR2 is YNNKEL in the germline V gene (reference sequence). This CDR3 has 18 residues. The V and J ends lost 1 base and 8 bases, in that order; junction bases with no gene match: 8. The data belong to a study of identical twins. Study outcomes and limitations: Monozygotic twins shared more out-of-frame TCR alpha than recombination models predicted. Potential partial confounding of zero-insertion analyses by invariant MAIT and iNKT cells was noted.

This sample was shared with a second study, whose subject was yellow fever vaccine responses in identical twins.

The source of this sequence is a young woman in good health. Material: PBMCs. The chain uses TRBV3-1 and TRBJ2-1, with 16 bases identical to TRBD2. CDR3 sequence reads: CASSQVDRGLAGGDEQFF. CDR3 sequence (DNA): TGTGCCAGCAGCCAAGTGGACAGGGGACTAGCGGGGGGGGATGAGCAGTTCTTC.